This TCR beta chain was observed in a study of CD8 T cells in ankylosing spondylitis (dated by TCRdb to the late 2010s). Regarding the study in general: T cell receptor beta repertoires were profiled in healthy donors and ankylosing spondylitis patients so that disease-linked TCR variants could be found. The full study cohort comprised some 27 ankylosing spondylitis patients and 85 to 120 healthy donors. Peripheral blood samples were taken, and synovial fluid was additionally collected from ankylosing spondylitis patients.

Synovial fluid samples were paired with blood samples taken from the same ankylosing spondylitis patients. The paper's findings and limits, for the study overall: Some TCR beta motif variants had previously been reported in synovial fluid and blood of reactive arthritis patients, which suggested common disease-initiation mechanisms. The disease-linked clones showed a CD8+ phenotype and occurred at relatively low frequencies in peripheral blood. A TCR beta motif made up of several highly homologous amino acid variants appeared to be characteristic of blood from ankylosing spondylitis patients. The disease-linked clones were reported to be significantly enriched in matched synovial fluid samples from ankylosing spondylitis patients.

As regards this clonotype: Its binding antigen is unknown. No much larger clone exists at a distance of one base, and base qualities are not known.

The reads were generated on an Illumina HiSeq 2500. Quantitative 5'-RACE with molecular barcodes was the method used to prepare the TCR beta libraries. The published analysis was carried out like this. Disease-linked TCR variants were identified with a new computational method built on a probabilistic model of VDJ rearrangement. TCRdb applied fastp at Q25 and MiXCR to the public reads, then kept only in-frame beta chains. All rows with the same CDR3 protein become a single entry with the most common DNA and genes. The V and J calls and clone size come from TCRdb's table, not from the authors' own analysis. The sample table shows about 140,000 distinct CDR3 sequences, and 7% to 9% are seen once. Jointly, the top ten make up 7.3% of the sample. V is reduced by 5 bases and J by 5 bases, leaving a spacing of 12 bases between them. The CDR3 goes from the cysteine to the phenylalanine over 13 residues. Only CDR3 DNA is held: 39 bases, read in frame from base 1. In the germline V gene, CDR1 corresponds to MNHNS and CDR2 to SASEGT.

This clonotype was sampled from a male donor with ankylosing spondylitis. The sample taken for sequencing was synovial fluid, either unsorted or a sorted T cell fraction (not recorded which). The chain is assembled from TRBV6-1 and TRBJ2-5; the D gene is perhaps TRBD2, from 5 matching bases. The CDR3 reads as follows: CASSRGVKETQYF. The nucleotides are TGTGCCAGCAGTCGGGGTGTTAAGGAGACCCAGTACTTC.